The clone carrying this TCR beta chain appeared a single time. The data originate from a study of CD8+ T cells in alopecia areata. Extracted RNA was reverse transcribed into cDNA, the sequencing template. Clones were sequenced by immunoSEQ multiplex PCR, and TCRdb holds only the in-frame ones, with some missing. The sample yields 150,000 to 200,000 clones, 50% to 70% seen once. V was shortened by 5 bases and J by 4 bases, with 10 bases between the two germline ends. CDR1 is SGHRS, CDR2 YFSETQ, per germline. CDR3 length: 13 residues. Here the sequenced sample was CD4+ T cells sorted from blood, taken at week 0. The sequence was obtained from a human donor with alopecia areata. The J gene is TRBJ2-1, the V gene TRBV5-1; D remains ambiguous. CDR3 nucleotide sequence: TGCGCCAGCAGTTCTAGGGTGTACAATGAGCAGTTCTTC. Protein sequence: CASSSRVYNEQFF.